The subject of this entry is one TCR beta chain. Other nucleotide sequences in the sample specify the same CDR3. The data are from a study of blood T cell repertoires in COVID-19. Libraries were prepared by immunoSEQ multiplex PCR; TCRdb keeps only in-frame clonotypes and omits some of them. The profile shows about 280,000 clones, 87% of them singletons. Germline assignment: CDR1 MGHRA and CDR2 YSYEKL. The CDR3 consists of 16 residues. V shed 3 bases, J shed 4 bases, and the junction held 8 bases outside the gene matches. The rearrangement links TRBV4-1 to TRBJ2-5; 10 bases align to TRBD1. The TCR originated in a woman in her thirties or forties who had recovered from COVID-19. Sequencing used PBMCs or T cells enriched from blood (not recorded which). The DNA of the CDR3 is TGCGCCAGCAGCCAGGCCCCCGGGACAGGGGTAGAGACCCAGTACTTC. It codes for CASSQAPGTGVETQYF.